This T cell receptor beta chain was captured in a study of T cell responses to AZD1222 COVID-19 vaccine. Across the study: Second-dose groups at about 4 or about 12 weeks were pooled. Study-level points and caveats: The sample set comprised mostly white British donors with more females, and clonal diversity was possibly underestimated. Variant regions that are unmutated are reportedly the target of nearly half of spike-specific TCRs.

A remark on this clone: Its antigen is currently unknown.

Germline values: CDR1 MNHEY, CDR2 SMNVEV (reference sequence). J lost 6 bases, V lost 4 bases, and 3 bases had no gene match. This CDR3 contains 14 residues. This table comes from immunoSEQ multiplex PCR, and its TCRdb copy is limited to in-frame clones, with some not included. The sample consists of 130,000 to 150,000 clones, more than 90% of them appearing once. The chain joins TRBV27 to TRBJ2-1; TRBD1 agrees at 10 bases. Sequenced material: peripheral blood, taken on day 0 of AZD1222 vaccination. The TCR originated in an adult in good health. CDR3 in amino acids: CASSSGQGFNEQFF. CDR3 nucleotides: TGTGCCAGCAGTTCGGGACAGGGGTTCAATGAGCAGTTCTTC.